A single sample is the source of the 4 T cell receptor beta chains below, sequenced in a study of blood T cell repertoires in COVID-19. Profiled with immunoSEQ multiplex PCR; TCRdb holds only in-frame clones, not every one. The table records approximately 200,000 clones, just under 90% of them present only once. The sample taken for sequencing was PBMCs or T cells enriched from blood (not recorded which). Source of these receptors: a man aged 25 to 40 who had recovered from COVID-19.

J is TRBJ1-1 and V is TRBV2; a weak D match, TRBD1 (5 bases). The CDR3 extends over 17 amino acids. The germline V gene has CDR1 SNHLY and CDR2 FYNNEI. Trimming stripped 0 bases from V and 6 bases from J, with 20 bases between. The CDR3 DNA follows: TGTGCCAGCAGTGAAGCATTCTCTACAGGACGGGTGGCTGAAGCTTTCTTT. This codes for CASSEAFSTGRVAEAFF.

This clone was detected a few times. Here the CDR3 reads CASTTGQGSLHSPLHF. CDR3 in DNA: TGTGCCAGCACCACGGGACAGGGTAGTCTGCATTCACCCCTCCACTTT. The V and J genes are TRBV11-2 and TRBJ1-6; 9 nucleotides match TRBD1. V was pared by 7 bases and J by 8 bases, with 12 bases of the junction left unmatched. Germline values: CDR1 SGHAT, CDR2 FQNNGV. The CDR3 contains 16 residues.

Concerning this clone: This sample includes further DNA sequences coding for the same CDR3. The rearrangement joins TRBV5-1 to TRBJ2-7, with 8 positions matching TRBD1. CDR1 and CDR2 (germline): SGHRS, YFSETQ. With V trimmed by 4 bases and J by 4 bases, 7 bases remained unmatched. This CDR3 comprises 14 residues. The CDR3 DNA reads as TGCGCCAGCAGCCCAGGACAGGGTGGGTACGAGCAGTACTTC. Translating it yields CASSPGQGGYEQYF.

This clone was observed a single time. The chain's CDR3 is CASSLLAGILETQYF. The CDR3 DNA reads as TGTGCCAGCAGCTTACTAGCGGGGATTTTAGAGACCCAGTACTTC. J is TRBJ2-5 and V is TRBV11-2; 9 bases agree with TRBD2. The CDR3 runs 15 residues. V gave up 2 bases and J gave up 4 bases; unmatched junction bases: 5. Germline V gives CDR1 SGHAT, CDR2 FQNNGV.